This passage covers 17 T cell receptor beta chains from one sample sequenced in a study of blood T cell repertoires in COVID-19. The repertoire was sequenced with immunoSEQ multiplex PCR; TCRdb's copy has only in-frame clones and lacks some. The sample consists of hundreds of thousands of clones, roughly 81% of them appearing once. What was sequenced was peripheral blood. The receptors come from a man aged 40-49 years with acute or convalescent COVID-19.

A note on this clone: One end of the junction is discordant with germline, which a read error may explain. Other DNA sequences in the same sample also yield this CDR3. This chain joins TRBV19 and TRBJ1-5; 10 bases are shared with TRBD1. Germline V CDR1 and CDR2: LNHDA, SQIVND (reference sequence). The CDR3 sequence is 15 residues long. The CDR3 coding sequence is TGCGCCAGTAGAGGGGGACAGGGGTACGGTCAGCCCCAGCATTTT. This translates into CASRGGQGYGQPQHF.

This clone was counted once. V usage is TRBV29-1 and J usage is TRBJ1-4, with a weak D call TRBD1 (6 bases). The V and J ends lost 7 bases and 3 bases respectively, with 12 bases between them. Germline V gives CDR1 SQVTM, CDR2 ANQGSEA. CDR3 length equals 13 residues. CDR3 bases: TGCAGCGCCAAACAGGGTTCTAATGAAAAACTGTTTTTT. Translating it yields CSAKQGSNEKLFF. Variable domain in full (rest from reference TRBV29-1 and TRBJ1-4): SAVISQKPSRDICQRGTSLTIQCQVDSQVTMMFWYRQQPGQSLTLIATANQGSEATYESGFVIDKFPISRPNLTFSTLTVSNMSPEDSSIYLCSAKQGSNEKLFFGSGTQLSVL.

The count of this clone is one. V usage is TRBV28 and J usage is TRBJ1-4; D not certain. V lost 6 bases to trimming and J lost 3 bases, with 17 bases between them. Per the germline V gene, CDR1 is MDHEN and CDR2 is SYDVKM. The CDR3 loop spans 16 amino acids. This chain's CDR3 is CASRPASGRPNEKLFF. As DNA, the CDR3 is TGTGCCAGCAGGCCCGCGTCCGGCAGGCCTAATGAAAAACTGTTTTTT.

This clone was seen once. The rearrangement links TRBV19 to TRBJ2-1; perhaps TRBD1 as D (5 bases). In germline, CDR1 is LNHDA, CDR2 SQIVND (reference sequence). CDR3 length: 14 residues. V was shortened by 10 bases and J by 7 bases, with 20 bases between the two germline ends. This CDR3 is CATRVWGASNEQFF. CDR3 in DNA: TGTGCCACCCGAGTATGGGGCGCATCGAATGAGCAGTTCTTC.

The chain recombines TRBV18 with TRBJ2-7, with 12 bases fitting TRBD2. After removal of 0 bases from V and 5 bases from J, the junction contained 8 bases not matched to a gene. CDR1 and CDR2 from the germline V gene are KGHSH and LQKENI. The CDR3 runs to 17 residues. CDR3 residues: CASSPPELAGGTHEQYF. The CDR3 DNA reads as TGTGCCAGCTCACCACCTGAACTAGCGGGGGGTACCCACGAGCAGTACTTC.

The rearrangement joins TRBV9 to TRBJ1-4, with 7 bases that match TRBD1. This CDR3 has 17 residues. V lost 4 bases, J lost 0 bases, and 9 bases stayed unmatched. Germline-derived CDR1 and CDR2 are SGDLS and YYNGEE. The CDR3 region is CASSSLQGGATNEKLFF. The CDR3 nucleotides read TGTGCCAGCAGCTCGCTCCAGGGGGGCGCAACTAATGAAAAACTGTTTTTT.

This clone was recorded a few times. J is TRBJ1-2 and V is TRBV18, with 8 bases fitting TRBD1. Germline CDR1 KGHSH, CDR2 LQKENI. V was clipped by 5 bases and J by 8 bases; unmatched bases: 13. This CDR3 is built from 15 residues. CDR3 sequence (DNA): TGTGCCAGCTCATCGCAGGGGGCGAATGAAGTGGGCTACACCTTC. It translates to CASSSQGANEVGYTF. Complete variable domain (other parts from reference TRBV18 and TRBJ1-2): NAGVMQNPRHLVRRRGQEARLRCSPMKGHSHVYWYRQLPEEGLKFMVYLQKENIIDESGMPKERFSAEFPKEGPSILRIQQVVRGDSAAYFCASSSQGANEVGYTFGSGTRLTVV.

This clone was found once. The chain is built from TRBV6-4 and TRBJ1-1; 8 nucleotides agree with TRBD1. Trimming took 6 bases from V and 5 from J; bases not matched to a gene: 5. Germline V gives CDR1 MRHNA, CDR2 SNTAGT. This CDR3 is 13 amino acids long. CDR3 sequence reads: CASRTGAETEAFF. In nucleotides, the CDR3 is TGTGCCAGCAGGACAGGGGCAGAAACTGAAGCTTTCTTT.

This chain links TRBV7-9 with TRBJ1-2, with 7 bases aligning to TRBD1. The CDR3 spans 14 residues. Per germline, CDR1 SEHNR and CDR2 FQNEAQ (reference sequence). V dropped 3 bases and J dropped 3; count of bases not matched to a gene: 4. CDR3 coding DNA: TGTGCCAGCAGCTTTTACAGGGGAGACTATGGCTACACCTTC. Its translation is CASSFYRGDYGYTF.

The V call is TRBV5-1, the J call TRBJ1-1; D call uncertain. CDR3 length equals 13 residues. Germline loops: CDR1 SGHRS, CDR2 YFSETQ. V was clipped by 1 base and J by 3 bases, with 7 bases between them. The DNA for the CDR3 is TGCGCCAGCAGCTTGTCCCGGGACACTGAAGCTTTCTTT. Translating gives CASSLSRDTEAFF. The whole variable domain, filled in from reference TRBV5-1 and TRBJ1-1, reads KAGVTQTPRYLIKTRGQQVTLSCSPISGHRSVSWYQQTPGQGLQFLFEYFSETQRNKGNFPGRFSGRQFSNSRSEMNVSTLELGDSALYLCASSLSRDTEAFFGQGTRLTVV.

A single count supports this clone. The rearrangement joins TRBV6-6 to TRBJ2-7; TRBD2 might be the D (5 bases). Trimming took off 3 bases at V and 3 bases at J, with 12 bases between the two ends. Germline values: CDR1 MNHNY, CDR2 SVGAGI (reference sequence). The CDR3 length is 14 residues. CDR3 sequence reads: CASSYGGYVYEQYF. The CDR3 coding sequence is TGTGCCAGCAGTTATGGAGGATACGTCTACGAGCAGTACTTC.

The chain couples TRBV6-5 to TRBJ2-7; TRBD1 matches 9 bases. Looked up from germline, CDR1 is MNHEY and CDR2 is SVGAGI. CDR3 length: 16 residues. Germline trimming cut 0 bases from V and 5 bases from J; bases unmatched to any gene: 8. CDR3: CASSYSPGTGINEQYF. CDR3 nucleotides: TGTGCCAGCAGTTACTCTCCGGGGACAGGGATCAACGAGCAGTACTTC.

The chain is built from TRBV5-4 and TRBJ1-1; 9 bases agree with TRBD1. The ends lost 4 bases at V and 7 bases at J; junction bases unmatched: 11. This CDR3 spans 15 amino acids. The germline CDR1 and CDR2 sequences are SGHNT and YYREEE (reference sequence). As DNA, the CDR3 is TGTGCCAGCAGCCGCGGGGGAGACAGGGGGAGTGAAGCTTTCTTT. This sequence encodes CASSRGGDRGSEAFF.

This clone has a single count. V usage is TRBV18 and J usage is TRBJ2-1, with D possibly TRBD1 on 6 matching bases. The V gene lost 3 bases and the J gene lost 7 bases, with 16 bases spanning the gap. Germline loops: CDR1 KGHSH, CDR2 LQKENI. The CDR3 consists of 15 residues. CDR3 residues: CASSPNTGQPNEQFF. The CDR3 DNA reads as TGTGCCAGCTCACCTAACACAGGGCAACCTAATGAGCAGTTCTTC.

The V gene is TRBV7-3, the J gene TRBJ2-3; possibly TRBD1 for D (5 bases). This CDR3 region has 13 residues. From germline, CDR1 is SGHTA and CDR2 FQGTGA. Trimming took off 8 bases at V and 5 bases at J, with 14 bases between the two ends. The CDR3 DNA reads as TGTGCCAGCGGGTCAGGGCTTATAGATACGCAGTATTTT. Translated, it gives CASGSGLIDTQYF.

Concerning this clone itself: The same CDR3 is also encoded by other DNA sequences in this sample. This CDR3 reads CATSRDLRVTEAFF. DNA of the CDR3: TGTGCCACCAGCAGAGATCTGAGGGTGACTGAAGCTTTCTTT. The J gene is TRBJ1-1, the V gene TRBV15; D is unclear. V lost 0 bases, J lost 5 bases, and 10 bases lay in between. Germline lookup yields CDR1 LNHNV and CDR2 YYDKDF (reference sequence). This CDR3 has 14 residues.

The chain joins TRBV4-2 to TRBJ1-5, with 9 bases aligning to TRBD1. Germline CDR1 and CDR2: LGHNA and YNFKEQ. The CDR3 is made up of 16 amino acids. Germline trimming cut 0 bases from V and 3 bases from J; bases unmatched to any gene: 3. CDR3 sequence: CASSQEGTGNNQPQHF. For the CDR3, the DNA is TGTGCCAGCAGCCAAGAAGGGACAGGGAACAATCAGCCCCAGCATTTT.